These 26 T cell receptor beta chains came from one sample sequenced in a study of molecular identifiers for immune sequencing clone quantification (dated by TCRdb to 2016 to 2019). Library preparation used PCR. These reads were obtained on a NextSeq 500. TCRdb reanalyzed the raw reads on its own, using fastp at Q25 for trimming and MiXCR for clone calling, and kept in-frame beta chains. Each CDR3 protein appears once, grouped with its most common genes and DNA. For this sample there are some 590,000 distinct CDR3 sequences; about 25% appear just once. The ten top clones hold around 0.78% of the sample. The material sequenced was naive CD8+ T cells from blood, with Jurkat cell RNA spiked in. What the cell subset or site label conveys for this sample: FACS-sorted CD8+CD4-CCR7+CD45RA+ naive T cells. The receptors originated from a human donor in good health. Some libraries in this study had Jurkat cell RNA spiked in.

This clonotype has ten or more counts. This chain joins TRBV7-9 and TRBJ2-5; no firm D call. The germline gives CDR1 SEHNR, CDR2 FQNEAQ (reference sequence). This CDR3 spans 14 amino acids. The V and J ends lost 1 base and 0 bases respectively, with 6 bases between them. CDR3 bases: TGTGCCAGCAGCTTAGGTCCCAACCAAGAGACCCAGTACTTC. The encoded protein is CASSLGPNQETQYF.

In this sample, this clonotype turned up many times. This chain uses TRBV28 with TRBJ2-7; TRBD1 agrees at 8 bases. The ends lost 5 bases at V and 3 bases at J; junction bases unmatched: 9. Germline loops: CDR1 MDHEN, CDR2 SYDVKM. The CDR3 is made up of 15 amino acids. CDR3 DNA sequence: TGTGCCAGCAGTCTGACGAAAGACAGGGGCTACGAGCAGTACTTC. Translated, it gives CASSLTKDRGYEQYF.

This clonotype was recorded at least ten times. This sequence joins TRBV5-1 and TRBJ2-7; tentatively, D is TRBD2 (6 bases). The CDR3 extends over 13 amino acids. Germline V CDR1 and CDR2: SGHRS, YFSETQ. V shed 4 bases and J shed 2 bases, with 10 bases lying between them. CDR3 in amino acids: CASSRGGTYEQYF. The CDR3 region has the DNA TGCGCCAGCAGCCGTGGGGGGACCTACGAGCAGTACTTC.

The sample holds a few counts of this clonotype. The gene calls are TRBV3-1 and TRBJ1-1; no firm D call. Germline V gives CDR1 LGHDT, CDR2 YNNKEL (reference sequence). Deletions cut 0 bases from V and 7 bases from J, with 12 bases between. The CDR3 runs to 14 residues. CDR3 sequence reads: CASSQDKKEYEAFF. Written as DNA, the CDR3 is TGTGCCAGCAGCCAAGATAAGAAGGAATATGAAGCTTTCTTT.

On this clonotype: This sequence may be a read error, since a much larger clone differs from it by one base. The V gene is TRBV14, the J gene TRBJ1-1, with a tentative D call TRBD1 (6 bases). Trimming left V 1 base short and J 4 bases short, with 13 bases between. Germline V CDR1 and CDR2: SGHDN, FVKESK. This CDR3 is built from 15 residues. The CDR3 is CASSQVGTPTTEAFF. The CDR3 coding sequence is TGTGCCAGCAGCCAAGTCGGGACACCGACCACTGAAGCTTTCTTT.

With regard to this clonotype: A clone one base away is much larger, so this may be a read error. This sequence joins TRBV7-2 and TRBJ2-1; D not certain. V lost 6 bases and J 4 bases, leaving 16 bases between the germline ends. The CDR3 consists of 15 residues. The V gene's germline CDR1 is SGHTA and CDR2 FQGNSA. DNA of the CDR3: TGTGCCAGCAGACCAAAGCCACTACCATACAATGAGCAGTTCTTC. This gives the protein CASRPKPLPYNEQFF.

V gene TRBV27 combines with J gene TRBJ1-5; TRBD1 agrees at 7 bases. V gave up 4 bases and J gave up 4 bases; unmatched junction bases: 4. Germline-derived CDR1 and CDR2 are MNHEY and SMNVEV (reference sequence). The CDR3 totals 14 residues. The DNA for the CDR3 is TGTGCCAGCAGTTCCTCGGGACAGAATCAGCCCCAGCATTTT. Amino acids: CASSSSGQNQPQHF.

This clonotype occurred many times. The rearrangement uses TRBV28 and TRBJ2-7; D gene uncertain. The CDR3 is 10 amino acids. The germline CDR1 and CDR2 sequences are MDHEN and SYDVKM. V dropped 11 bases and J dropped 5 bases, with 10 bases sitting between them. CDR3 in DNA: TGTGCCGTAGGGAAGAACGAGCAGTACTTC. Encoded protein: CAVGKNEQYF.

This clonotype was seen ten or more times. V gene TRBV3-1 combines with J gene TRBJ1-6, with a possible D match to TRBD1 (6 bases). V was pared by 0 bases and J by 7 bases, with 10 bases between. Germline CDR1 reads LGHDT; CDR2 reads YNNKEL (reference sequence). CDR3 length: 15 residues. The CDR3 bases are TGTGCCAGCAGCCAAGATTCAGGGACAAATTCACCCCTCCACTTT. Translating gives CASSQDSGTNSPLHF.

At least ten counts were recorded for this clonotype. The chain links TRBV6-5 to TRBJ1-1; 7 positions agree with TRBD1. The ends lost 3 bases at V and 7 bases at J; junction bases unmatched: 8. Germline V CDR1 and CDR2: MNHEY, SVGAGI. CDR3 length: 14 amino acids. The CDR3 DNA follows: TGTGCCAGCAGTTATAACCAGGGGGGGGGTGAAGCTTTCTTT. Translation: CASSYNQGGGEAFF.

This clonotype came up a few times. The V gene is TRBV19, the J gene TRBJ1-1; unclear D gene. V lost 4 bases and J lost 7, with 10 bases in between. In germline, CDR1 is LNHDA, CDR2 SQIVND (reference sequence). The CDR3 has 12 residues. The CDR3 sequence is CASSRAPHEAFF. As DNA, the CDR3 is TGTGCCAGTAGTAGGGCCCCCCATGAAGCTTTCTTT.

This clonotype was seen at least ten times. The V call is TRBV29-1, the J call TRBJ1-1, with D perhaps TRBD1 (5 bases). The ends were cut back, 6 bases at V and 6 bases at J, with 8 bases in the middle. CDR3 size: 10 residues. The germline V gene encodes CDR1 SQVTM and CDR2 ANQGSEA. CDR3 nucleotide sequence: TGCAGCGTATGGGGGGCTGAAGCTTTCTTT. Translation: CSVWGAEAFF.

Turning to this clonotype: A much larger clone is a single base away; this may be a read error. Here the CDR3 DNA reads TGTGCCACCAGCGGAGATAGGGAGGACAGGGGGTACCCAGATACGCAGTATTTT. Translating gives CATSGDREDRGYPDTQYF. This sequence joins TRBV15 and TRBJ2-3, with 10 bases lining up with TRBD1. Germline V gives CDR1 LNHNV, CDR2 YYDKDF (reference sequence). CDR3 length: 18 residues.

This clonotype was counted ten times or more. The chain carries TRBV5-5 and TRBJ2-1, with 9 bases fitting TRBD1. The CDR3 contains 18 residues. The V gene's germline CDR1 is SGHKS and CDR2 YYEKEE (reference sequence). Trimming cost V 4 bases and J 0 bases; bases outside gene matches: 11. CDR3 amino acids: CASSRTQGAPSSYNEQFF. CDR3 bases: TGTGCCAGCAGCAGAACACAGGGGGCGCCGAGCTCCTACAATGAGCAGTTCTTC.

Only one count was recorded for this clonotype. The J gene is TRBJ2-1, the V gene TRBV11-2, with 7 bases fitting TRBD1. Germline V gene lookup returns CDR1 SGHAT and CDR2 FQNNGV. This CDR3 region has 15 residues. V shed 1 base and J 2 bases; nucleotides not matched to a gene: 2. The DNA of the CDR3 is TGTGCCAGCAGCTTAGTTGGACAGGCCTACAATGAGCAGTTCTTC. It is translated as CASSLVGQAYNEQFF.

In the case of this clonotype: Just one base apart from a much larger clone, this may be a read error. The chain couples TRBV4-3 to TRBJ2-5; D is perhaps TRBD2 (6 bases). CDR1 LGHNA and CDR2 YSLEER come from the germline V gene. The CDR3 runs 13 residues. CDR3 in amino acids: CASSQEGGETRYF. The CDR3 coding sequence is TGCGCCAGCAGCCAAGAGGGAGGAGAGACCCGGTACTTC.

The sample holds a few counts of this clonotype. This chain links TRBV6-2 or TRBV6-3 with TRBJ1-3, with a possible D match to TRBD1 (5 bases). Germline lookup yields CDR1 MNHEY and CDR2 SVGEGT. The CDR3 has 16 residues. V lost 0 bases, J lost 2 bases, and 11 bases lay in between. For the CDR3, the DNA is TGTGCCAGCAGTTACTCCGGGACGGACGCTGGAAACACCATATATTTT. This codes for CASSYSGTDAGNTIYF.

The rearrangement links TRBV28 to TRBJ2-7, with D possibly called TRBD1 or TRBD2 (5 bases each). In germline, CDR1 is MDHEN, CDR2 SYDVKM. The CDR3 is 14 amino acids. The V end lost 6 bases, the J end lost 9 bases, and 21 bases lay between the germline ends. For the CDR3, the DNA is TGTGCCAGCAGGAGAGGGGTGGAATGGAACGGGCAGTACTTC. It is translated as CASRRGVEWNGQYF. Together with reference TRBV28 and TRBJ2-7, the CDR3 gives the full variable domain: DVKVTQSSRYLVKRTGEKVFLECVQDMDHENMFWYRQDPGLGLRLIYFSYDVKMKEKGDIPEGYSVSREKKERFSLILESASTNQTSMYLCASRRGVEWNGQYFGPGTRLTVT.

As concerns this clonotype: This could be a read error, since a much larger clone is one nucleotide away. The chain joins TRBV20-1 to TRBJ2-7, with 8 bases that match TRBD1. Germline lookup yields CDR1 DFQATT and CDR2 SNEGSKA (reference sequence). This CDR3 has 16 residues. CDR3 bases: TGCAGTGTTAGAGCTCCCAGAGGGACAGGTCCCCACGAGCAGTACTTC. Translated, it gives CSVRAPRGTGPHEQYF.

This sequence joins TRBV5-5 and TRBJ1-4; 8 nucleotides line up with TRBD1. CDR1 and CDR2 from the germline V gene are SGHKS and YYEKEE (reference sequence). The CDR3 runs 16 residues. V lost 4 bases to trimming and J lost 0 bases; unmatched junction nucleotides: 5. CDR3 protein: CASSHDRGPTNEKLFF. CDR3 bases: TGTGCCAGCAGCCACGACAGGGGACCAACTAATGAAAAACTGTTTTTT.

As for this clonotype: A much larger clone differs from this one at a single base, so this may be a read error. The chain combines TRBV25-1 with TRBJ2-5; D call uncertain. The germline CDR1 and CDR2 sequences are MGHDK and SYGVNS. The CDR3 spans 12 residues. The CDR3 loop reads CGSSGSQETQYF. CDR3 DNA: TGTGGCAGCAGTGGTAGCCAAGAGACCCAGTACTTC.

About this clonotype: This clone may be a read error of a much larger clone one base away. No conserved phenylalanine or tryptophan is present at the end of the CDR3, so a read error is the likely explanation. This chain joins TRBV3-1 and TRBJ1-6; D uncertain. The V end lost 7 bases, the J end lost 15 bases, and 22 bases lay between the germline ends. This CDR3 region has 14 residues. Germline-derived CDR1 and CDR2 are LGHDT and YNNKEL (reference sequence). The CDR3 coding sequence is TGTGCCAGCACCCCTGGACGGCTTGGTTTAAACCTCCACCTT. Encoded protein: CASTPGRLGLNLHL.

This CDR3 reads CASRLAGGANEQFF. The DNA for the CDR3 is TGTGCCAGCAGACTAGCGGGGGGGGCCAATGAGCAGTTCTTC. The chain combines TRBV12-3 or TRBV12-4 with TRBJ2-1; 13 nucleotides match TRBD2. J lost 6 bases, V lost 6 bases, and 2 bases had no gene match. The CDR3 covers 14 residues.

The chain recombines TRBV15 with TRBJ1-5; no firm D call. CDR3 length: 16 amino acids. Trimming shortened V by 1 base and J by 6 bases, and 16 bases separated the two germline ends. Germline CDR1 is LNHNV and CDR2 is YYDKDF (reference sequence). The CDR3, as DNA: TGTGCCACCAGCAGAGTTAGGGCTCCAATCCGTCAGCCCCAGCATTTT. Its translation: CATSRVRAPIRQPQHF.

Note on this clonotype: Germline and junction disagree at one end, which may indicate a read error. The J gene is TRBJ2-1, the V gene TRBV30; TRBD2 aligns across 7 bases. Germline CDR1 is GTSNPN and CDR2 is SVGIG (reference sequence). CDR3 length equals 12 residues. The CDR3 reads CAWSGLALAYAF. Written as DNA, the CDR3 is TGTGCCTGGAGTGGACTAGCTCTGGCCTACGCTTTC.

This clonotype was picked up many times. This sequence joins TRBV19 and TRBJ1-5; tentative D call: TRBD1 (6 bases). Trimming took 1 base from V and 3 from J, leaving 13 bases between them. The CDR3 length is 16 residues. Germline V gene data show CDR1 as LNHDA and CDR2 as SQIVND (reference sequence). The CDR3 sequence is CASSIGNQGINQPQHF. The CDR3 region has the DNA TGTGCCAGTAGTATAGGGAATCAGGGGATCAATCAGCCCCAGCATTTT. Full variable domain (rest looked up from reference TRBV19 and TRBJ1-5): DGGITQSPKYLFRKEGQNVTLSCEQNLNHDAMYWYRQDPGQGLRLIYYSQIVNDFQKGDIAEGYSVSREKKESFPLTVTSAQKNPTAFYLCASSIGNQGINQPQHFGDGTRLSIL.